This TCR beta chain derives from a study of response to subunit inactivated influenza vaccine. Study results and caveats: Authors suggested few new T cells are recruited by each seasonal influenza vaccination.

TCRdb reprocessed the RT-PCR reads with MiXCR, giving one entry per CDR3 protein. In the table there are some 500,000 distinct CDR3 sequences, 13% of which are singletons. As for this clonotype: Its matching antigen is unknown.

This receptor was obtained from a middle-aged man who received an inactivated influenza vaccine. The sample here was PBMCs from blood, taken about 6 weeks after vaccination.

This chain's CDR3 is CASRLGRISYEQYF. In DNA, the CDR3 is TGTGCCAGCCGACTGGGCCGTATCTCCTACGAGCAGTACTTC. The chain has TRBV5-6 and TRBJ2-7; D gene unclear. The ends were cut back, 7 bases at V and 0 bases at J, with 14 bases in the middle. The germline gives CDR1 SGHDT, CDR2 YYEEEE. The CDR3 has 14 amino acids.